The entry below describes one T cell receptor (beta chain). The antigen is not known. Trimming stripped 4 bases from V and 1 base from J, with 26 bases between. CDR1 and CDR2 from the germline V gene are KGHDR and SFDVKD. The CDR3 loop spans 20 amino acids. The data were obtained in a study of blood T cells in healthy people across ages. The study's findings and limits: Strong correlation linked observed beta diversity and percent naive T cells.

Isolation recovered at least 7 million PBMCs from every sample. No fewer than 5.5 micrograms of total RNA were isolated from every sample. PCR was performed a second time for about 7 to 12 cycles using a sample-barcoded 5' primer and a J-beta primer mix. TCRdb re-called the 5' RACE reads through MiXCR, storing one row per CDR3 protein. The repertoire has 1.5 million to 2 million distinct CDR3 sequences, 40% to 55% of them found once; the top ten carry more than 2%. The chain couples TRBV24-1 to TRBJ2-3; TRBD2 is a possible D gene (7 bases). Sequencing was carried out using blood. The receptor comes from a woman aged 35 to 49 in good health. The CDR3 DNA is TGTGCCACCAGTGACCCCGGGTATGAGAGCGGGGCAGGGGGCACAGATACGCAGTATTTT. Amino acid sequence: CATSDPGYESGAGGTDTQYF.